What follows describes a single T cell receptor (beta chain). Repertoires were generated with immunoSEQ multiplex PCR, while TCRdb's copy carries only in-frame clones and drops some. This sample yields 65,000 to 95,000 clones, of which about 84% are seen a single time; 0.51% belongs to the top ten. The sample comes from a study of OX40 agonist ivuxolimab in advanced cancers. The sequence was collected from an adult with an advanced solid tumor such as melanoma, head and neck, liver or kidney cancer. Sequenced here: CD4+ or CD8+ T cells sorted from blood, sampled in a trial of the OX40 agonist ivuxolimab.

CDR3 nucleotide sequence: TGCGCCAGCAGCTTGTCGGACAGCACCGGGGAGCTGTTTTTT. Translating gives CASSLSDSTGELFF. The gene calls are TRBV5-1 and TRBJ2-2; TRBD1 is a possible D gene (6 bases). Trimming left V 1 base short and J 4 bases short, with 8 bases between. CDR1 SGHRS and CDR2 YFSETQ come from the germline V gene. This CDR3 contains 14 residues.